This TCR beta chain was identified during a study of blood T cell repertoires in COVID-19. On the study more broadly: Acute and convalescent COVID-19 samples came from the United States, Italy and Spain. T cells, B-cell-depleted T cells, or PBMCs supplied cDNA or gDNA.

In the original analysis: Reference gene primer amplification in the assay estimated nucleated cell counts. The method was immunoSEQ multiplex PCR; TCRdb's version includes in-frame clones alone and lacks a portion of them. That table supplies the V and J calls and clone size; D and trimming were determined from the DNA. The sample yields fewer than 150,000 clones, roughly 79% seen once. The germline V and J ends were trimmed by 0 bases and 6 bases, with 8 bases remaining between them. The CDR3 extends over 13 amino acids. Germline CDR1 MNHEY, CDR2 SVGEGT. The rearrangement uses TRBV6-2 or TRBV6-3 and TRBJ1-1, with D unresolved. The receptor was derived from a man between 70 and 80 years old with acute or convalescent COVID-19. Specimen: peripheral blood. DNA for the CDR3: TGTGCCAGCAGTTACTCCACCAGTGCTGAAGCTTTCTTT. Residues: CASSYSTSAEAFF.